Listed below are T cell receptor beta chains from one sample, sequenced in a study of blood T cell repertoires in COVID-19. Clones were sequenced by immunoSEQ multiplex PCR, and TCRdb holds only the in-frame ones, with some missing. The table includes more than 250,000 clones, approximately 83% detected once. The sequenced material came from peripheral blood. Every receptor here comes from a woman aged 30 to 39 who had recovered from COVID-19. Each CDR3 is given with its conserved first and last residue. A D gene is named only where the DNA matches it firmly. Clone size is stated in some rows and not others, as once, few, many or a class when expanded.

j_gene: TRBJ1-1
abundance: .
v_gene: TRBV2
d_gene: TRBD1
CDR3aa: CASTPSTGGWTEAFF
CDR3nt: TGTGCCAGCACTCCATCGACAGGGGGATGGACTGAAGCTTTCTTT

j_gene: TRBJ2-3
abundance: .
v_gene: TRBV18
d_gene: TRBD1
CDR3aa: CASSLRGQGMDTQYF
CDR3nt: TGTGCCAGCTCCCTAAGGGGACAGGGTATGGATACGCAGTATTTT

j_gene: TRBJ1-1
abundance: .
v_gene: TRBV4-1
d_gene: .
CDR3aa: CASSSNGGEAFF
CDR3nt: TGCGCCAGCAGCTCCAACGGGGGTGAAGCTTTCTTT

j_gene: TRBJ2-1
abundance: .
v_gene: TRBV6-1
d_gene: .
CDR3aa: CASSGVGRWSYNEQFF
CDR3nt: TGTGCCAGCAGTGGGGTGGGGCGCTGGTCCTACAATGAGCAGTTCTTC

j_gene: TRBJ1-2
abundance: .
v_gene: TRBV12-3/TRBV12-4
d_gene: .
CDR3aa: CASSFREKGYTF
CDR3nt: TGTGCCAGCAGTTTTCGGGAAAAAGGCTACACCTTC

j_gene: TRBJ2-2
abundance: .
v_gene: TRBV7-9
d_gene: .
CDR3aa: CASSLSDRNTGELFF
CDR3nt: TGTGCCAGCAGCTTATCGGACAGAAACACCGGGGAGCTGTTTTTT

j_gene: TRBJ1-5
abundance: .
v_gene: TRBV28
d_gene: TRBD1
CDR3aa: CASSVGQGSSQPQHF
CDR3nt: TGTGCCAGCAGCGTAGGACAGGGGTCATCTCAGCCCCAGCATTTT

j_gene: TRBJ1-1
abundance: few
v_gene: TRBV5-1
d_gene: TRBD1
CDR3aa: CASSRGTGTNTEAFF
CDR3nt: TGCGCCAGCAGCCGCGGGACAGGGACGAACACTGAAGCTTTCTTT

j_gene: TRBJ2-2
abundance: few
v_gene: TRBV7-2
d_gene: .
CDR3aa: CASSPGWTGELFF
CDR3nt: TGTGCCAGCAGCCCCGGGTGGACCGGGGAGCTGTTTTTT

j_gene: TRBJ1-1
abundance: .
v_gene: TRBV5-5
d_gene: .
CDR3aa: CASSLPETQGHEAFF
CDR3nt: TGTGCCAGCAGCTTGCCTGAAACCCAGGGCCATGAAGCTTTCTTT

j_gene: TRBJ2-7
abundance: .
v_gene: TRBV29-1
d_gene: .
CDR3aa: CSVGGDAYEQYF
CDR3nt: TGCAGCGTTGGCGGAGACGCCTACGAGCAGTACTTC

j_gene: TRBJ1-3
abundance: .
v_gene: TRBV30
d_gene: .
CDR3aa: CACRGLDRSPFNSGNTIYF
CDR3nt: TGTGCCTGTAGGGGCCTCGACAGGAGCCCGTTTAACTCTGGAAACACCATATATTTT

j_gene: TRBJ2-7
abundance: .
v_gene: TRBV27
d_gene: .
CDR3aa: CASSLSGLIYEQYF
CDR3nt: TGTGCCAGCAGTTTATCGGGACTCATCTACGAGCAGTACTTC

j_gene: TRBJ2-3
abundance: few
v_gene: TRBV19
d_gene: .
CDR3aa: CAVSGTLADTQYF
CDR3nt: TGTGCCGTCTCCGGGACACTGGCAGATACGCAGTATTTT

j_gene: TRBJ2-7
abundance: .
v_gene: TRBV7-2
d_gene: .
CDR3aa: CASSLDGSPYEQYF
CDR3nt: TGTGCCAGCAGCTTAGACGGGAGTCCCTACGAGCAGTACTTC

j_gene: TRBJ2-7
abundance: .
v_gene: TRBV7-2
d_gene: .
CDR3aa: CASSFDRGSYEQYF
CDR3nt: TGTGCCAGCAGCTTTGATCGGGGGTCCTACGAGCAGTACTTC

j_gene: TRBJ1-5
abundance: .
v_gene: TRBV3-1/TRBV3-2
d_gene: TRBD1
CDR3aa: CASSRGQGGGQPQHF
CDR3nt: TGTGCCAGCAGCCGAGGACAGGGGGGAGGCCAGCCCCAGCATTTT

j_gene: TRBJ1-1
abundance: .
v_gene: TRBV28
d_gene: .
CDR3aa: CASSLSQNTEAFF
CDR3nt: TGTGCCAGCAGTTTGTCACAGAACACTGAAGCTTTCTTT

j_gene: TRBJ1-4
abundance: .
v_gene: TRBV27
d_gene: .
CDR3aa: CASSFTQGGSREKLFF
CDR3nt: TGTGCCAGCAGTTTCACCCAGGGCGGCTCGAGGGAAAAACTGTTTTTT

j_gene: TRBJ2-3
abundance: .
v_gene: TRBV21-1
d_gene: .
CDR3aa: CASTPRRQGWGGRAKDTQYF
CDR3nt: TGTGCCAGCACCCCCCGAAGGCAGGGGTGGGGCGGGAGGGCCAAAGATACGCAGTATTTT

j_gene: TRBJ2-2
abundance: .
v_gene: TRBV19
d_gene: .
CDR3aa: CATRLPQGRAGELFF
CDR3nt: TGTGCCACCAGATTACCCCAGGGTAGGGCCGGGGAGCTGTTTTTT

j_gene: TRBJ2-7
abundance: .
v_gene: TRBV3-1/TRBV3-2
d_gene: .
CDR3aa: CASSQDPGYEQYF
CDR3nt: TGTGCCAGCAGCCAAGATCCGGGTTACGAGCAGTACTTC

j_gene: TRBJ1-1
abundance: .
v_gene: TRBV12-3/TRBV12-4
d_gene: .
CDR3aa: CASSFYSSPGAFF
CDR3nt: TGTGCCAGCAGTTTTTACTCCTCCCCGGGAGCTTTCTTT

j_gene: TRBJ2-3
abundance: .
v_gene: TRBV29-1
d_gene: TRBD2
CDR3aa: CSVHGERGVKADTQYF
CDR3nt: TGCAGCGTTCACGGGGAGCGGGGGGTGAAAGCAGATACGCAGTATTTT

j_gene: TRBJ2-3
abundance: .
v_gene: TRBV2
d_gene: .
CDR3aa: CASTTLAPDTQYF
CDR3nt: TGTGCCAGCACCACACTAGCTCCAGATACGCAGTATTTT

j_gene: TRBJ1-4
abundance: .
v_gene: TRBV28
d_gene: TRBD1
CDR3aa: CASTTGESVEKLFF
CDR3nt: TGTGCCAGTACCACAGGGGAAAGTGTTGAAAAACTGTTTTTT

j_gene: TRBJ1-2
abundance: .
v_gene: TRBV18
d_gene: TRBD1
CDR3aa: CASSPKGAQGYTF
CDR3nt: TGTGCCAGCTCACCGAAGGGGGCGCAAGGCTACACCTTC

j_gene: TRBJ1-5
abundance: few
v_gene: TRBV18
d_gene: TRBD1
CDR3aa: CAILTGGGINQPQHF
CDR3nt: TGTGCCATCCTAACAGGGGGAGGAATCAATCAGCCCCAGCATTTT

j_gene: TRBJ1-1
abundance: .
v_gene: TRBV12-5
d_gene: TRBD1
CDR3aa: CASGRGDEAFF
CDR3nt: TGTGCTAGTGGCAGGGGGGACGAAGCTTTCTTT

j_gene: TRBJ1-3
abundance: .
v_gene: TRBV6-6
d_gene: TRBD1
CDR3aa: CASSRGVGQGSGNTIYF
CDR3nt: TGTGCCAGCAGTCGAGGGGTAGGACAGGGCTCTGGAAACACCATATATTTT

j_gene: TRBJ2-7
abundance: .
v_gene: TRBV11-2
d_gene: .
CDR3aa: CASSLGAGGITYEQYF
CDR3nt: TGTGCCAGCAGCTTAGGGGCAGGGGGGATCACCTACGAGCAGTACTTC

j_gene: TRBJ1-5
abundance: .
v_gene: TRBV29-1
d_gene: TRBD1
CDR3aa: CSVSGTGDWRNQPQHF
CDR3nt: TGCAGCGTGTCCGGGACAGGGGACTGGCGCAATCAGCCCCAGCATTTT

j_gene: TRBJ1-1
abundance: once
v_gene: TRBV7-2
d_gene: .
CDR3aa: CASSLQENTEAFF
CDR3nt: TGTGCCAGCAGCTTACAGGAGAACACTGAAGCTTTCTTT

j_gene: TRBJ2-7
abundance: .
v_gene: TRBV4-2
d_gene: .
CDR3aa: CASSQTDNPLWEQYF
CDR3nt: TGTGCCAGCAGCCAGACGGACAATCCCTTGTGGGAGCAGTACTTC

j_gene: TRBJ2-3
abundance: .
v_gene: TRBV27
d_gene: TRBD1
CDR3aa: CASSPRDSHTDTQYF
CDR3nt: TGTGCCAGCAGTCCACGGGACAGCCACACAGATACGCAGTATTTT

j_gene: TRBJ2-7
abundance: .
v_gene: TRBV6-1
d_gene: .
CDR3aa: CASSEGTRFGVGKAYEQYF
CDR3nt: TGTGCCAGCAGTGAAGGTACTCGGTTTGGAGTAGGAAAAGCCTACGAGCAGTACTTC

j_gene: TRBJ2-3
abundance: .
v_gene: TRBV27
d_gene: .
CDR3aa: CASSLSVGLTTSTDTQYF
CDR3nt: TGTGCCAGCAGTTTATCGGTAGGACTGACGACTAGCACAGATACGCAGTATTTT